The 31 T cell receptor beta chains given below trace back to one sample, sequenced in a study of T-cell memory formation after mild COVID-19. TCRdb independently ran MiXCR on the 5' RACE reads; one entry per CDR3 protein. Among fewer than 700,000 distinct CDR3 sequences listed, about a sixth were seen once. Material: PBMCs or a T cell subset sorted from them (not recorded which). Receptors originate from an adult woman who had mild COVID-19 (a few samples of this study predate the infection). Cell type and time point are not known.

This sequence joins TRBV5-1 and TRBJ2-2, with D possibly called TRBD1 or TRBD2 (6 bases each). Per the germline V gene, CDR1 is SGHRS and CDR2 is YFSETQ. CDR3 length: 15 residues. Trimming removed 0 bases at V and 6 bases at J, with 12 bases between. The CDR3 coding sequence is TGCGCCAGCAGCTTGGAGGGGGGATATCCCGGGGAGCTGTTTTTT. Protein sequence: CASSLEGGYPGELFF. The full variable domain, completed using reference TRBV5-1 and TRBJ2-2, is KAGVTQTPRYLIKTRGQQVTLSCSPISGHRSVSWYQQTPGQGLQFLFEYFSETQRNKGNFPGRFSGRQFSNSRSEMNVSTLELGDSALYLCASSLEGGYPGELFFGEGSRLTVL.

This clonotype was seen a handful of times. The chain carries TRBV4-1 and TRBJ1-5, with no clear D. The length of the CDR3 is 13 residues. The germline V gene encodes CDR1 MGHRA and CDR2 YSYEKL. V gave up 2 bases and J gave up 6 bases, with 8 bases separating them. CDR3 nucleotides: TGCGCCAGCAGCCAAATGTGGAGTCAGCCCCAGCATTTT. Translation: CASSQMWSQPQHF.

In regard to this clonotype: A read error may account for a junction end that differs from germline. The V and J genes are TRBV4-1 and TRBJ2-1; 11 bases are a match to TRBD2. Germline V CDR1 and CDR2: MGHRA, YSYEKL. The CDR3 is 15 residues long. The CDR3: CASSQDPGLADEQFF. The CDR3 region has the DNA TGTGCCAGCAGCCAGGACCCGGGACTAGCGGATGAGCAGTTCTTC.

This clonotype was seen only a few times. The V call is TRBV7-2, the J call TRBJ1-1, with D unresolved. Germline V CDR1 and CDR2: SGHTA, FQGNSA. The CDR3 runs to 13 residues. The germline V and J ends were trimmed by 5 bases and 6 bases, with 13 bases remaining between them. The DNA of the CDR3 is TGTGCCAGCAGCCAATCCTCGTTCCCTGAAGCTTTCTTT. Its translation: CASSQSSFPEAFF.

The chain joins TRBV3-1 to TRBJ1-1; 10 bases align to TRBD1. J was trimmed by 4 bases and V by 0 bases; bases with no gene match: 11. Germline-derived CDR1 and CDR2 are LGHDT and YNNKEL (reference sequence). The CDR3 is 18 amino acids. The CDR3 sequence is CASSQDMRGTGAGTEAFF. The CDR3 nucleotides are TGTGCCAGCAGCCAAGATATGAGGGGGACAGGGGCGGGCACTGAAGCTTTCTTT.

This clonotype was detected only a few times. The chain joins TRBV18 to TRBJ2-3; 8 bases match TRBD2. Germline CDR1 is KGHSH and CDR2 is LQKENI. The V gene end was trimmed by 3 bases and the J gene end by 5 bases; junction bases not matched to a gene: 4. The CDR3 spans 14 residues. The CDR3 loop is CASSPGRGGDTQYF. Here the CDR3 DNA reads TGTGCCAGCTCACCCGGTCGGGGGGGAGATACGCAGTATTTT.

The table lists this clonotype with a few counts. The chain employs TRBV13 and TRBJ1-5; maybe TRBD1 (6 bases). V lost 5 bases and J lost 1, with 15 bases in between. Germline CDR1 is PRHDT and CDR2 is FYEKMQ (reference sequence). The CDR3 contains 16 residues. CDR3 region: CASSIQGFESNQPQHF. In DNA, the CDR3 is TGTGCCAGCAGCATACAGGGTTTCGAGAGCAATCAGCCCCAGCATTTT.

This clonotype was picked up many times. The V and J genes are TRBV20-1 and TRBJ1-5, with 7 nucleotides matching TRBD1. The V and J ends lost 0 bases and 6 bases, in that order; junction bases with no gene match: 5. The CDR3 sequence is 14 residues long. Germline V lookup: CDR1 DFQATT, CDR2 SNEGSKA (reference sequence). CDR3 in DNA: TGCAGTGCTAGAGAGCCAGGGGGATCTCAGCCCCAGCATTTT. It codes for CSAREPGGSQPQHF.

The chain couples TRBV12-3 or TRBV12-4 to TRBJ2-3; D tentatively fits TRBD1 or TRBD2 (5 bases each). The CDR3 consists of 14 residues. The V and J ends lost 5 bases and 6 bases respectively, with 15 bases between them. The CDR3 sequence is CASSLRGPRDTQYF. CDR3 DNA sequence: TGTGCCAGCAGTCTGAGGGGCCCCCGGGATACGCAGTATTTT.

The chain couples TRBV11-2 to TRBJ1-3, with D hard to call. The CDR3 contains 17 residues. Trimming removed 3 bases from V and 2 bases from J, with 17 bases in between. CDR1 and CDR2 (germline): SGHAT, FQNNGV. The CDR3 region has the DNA TGTGCCAGCAGCTTGAGAACGAATGTTCGGGCTGGAAACACCATATATTTT. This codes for CASSLRTNVRAGNTIYF.

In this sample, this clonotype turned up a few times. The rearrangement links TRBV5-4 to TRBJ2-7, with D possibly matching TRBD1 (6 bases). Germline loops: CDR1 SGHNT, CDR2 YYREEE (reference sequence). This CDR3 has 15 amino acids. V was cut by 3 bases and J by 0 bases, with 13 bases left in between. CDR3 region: CASSSRGWDSYEQYF. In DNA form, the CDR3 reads TGTGCCAGCAGCTCCAGGGGTTGGGACTCCTACGAGCAGTACTTC.

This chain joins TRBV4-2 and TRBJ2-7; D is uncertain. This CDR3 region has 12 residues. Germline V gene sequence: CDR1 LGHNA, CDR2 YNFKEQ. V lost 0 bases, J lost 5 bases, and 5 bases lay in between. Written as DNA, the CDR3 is TGTGCCAGCAGCCAAGAGTGGCACGAGCAGTACTTC. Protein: CASSQEWHEQYF.

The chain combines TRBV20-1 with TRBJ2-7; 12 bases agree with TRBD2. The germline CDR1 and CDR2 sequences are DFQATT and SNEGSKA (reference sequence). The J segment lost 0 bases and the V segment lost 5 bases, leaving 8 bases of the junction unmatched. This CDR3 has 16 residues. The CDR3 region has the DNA TGCAGTGCTGGGGGGGCACTAGCGGGGGGCTCCTACGAGCAGTACTTC. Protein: CSAGGALAGGSYEQYF.

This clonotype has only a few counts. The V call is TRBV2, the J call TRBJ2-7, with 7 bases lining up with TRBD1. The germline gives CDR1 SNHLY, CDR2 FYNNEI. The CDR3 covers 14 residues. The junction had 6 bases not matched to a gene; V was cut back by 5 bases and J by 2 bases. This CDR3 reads CASSRTGAAYEQYF. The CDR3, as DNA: TGTGCCAGCAGTAGGACAGGAGCAGCCTACGAGCAGTACTTC.

CDR3 DNA sequence: TGCAGTGCTCCTTGGGGACAGGGGGCCTCCTACGAGCAGTACTTC. The encoded protein is CSAPWGQGASYEQYF. This chain uses TRBV20-1 with TRBJ2-7, with TRBD1 identical over 12 bases. V dropped 5 bases and J dropped 0; count of bases not matched to a gene: 5. The CDR3 consists of 15 residues. Germline V gene sequence: CDR1 DFQATT, CDR2 SNEGSKA (reference sequence).

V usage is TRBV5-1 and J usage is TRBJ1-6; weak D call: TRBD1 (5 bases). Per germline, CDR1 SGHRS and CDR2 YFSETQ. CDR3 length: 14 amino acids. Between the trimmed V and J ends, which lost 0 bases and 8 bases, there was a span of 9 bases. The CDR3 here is CASSLAGTDSPLHF. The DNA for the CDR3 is TGCGCCAGCAGCTTGGCAGGGACGGATTCACCCCTCCACTTT.

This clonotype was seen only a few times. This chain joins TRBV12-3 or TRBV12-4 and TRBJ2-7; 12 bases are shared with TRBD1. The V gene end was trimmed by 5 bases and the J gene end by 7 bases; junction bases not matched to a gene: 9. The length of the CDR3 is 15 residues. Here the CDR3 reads CASSRPGQGAEEQYF. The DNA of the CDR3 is TGTGCCAGCAGTCGCCCGGGACAGGGGGCGGAGGAGCAGTACTTC.

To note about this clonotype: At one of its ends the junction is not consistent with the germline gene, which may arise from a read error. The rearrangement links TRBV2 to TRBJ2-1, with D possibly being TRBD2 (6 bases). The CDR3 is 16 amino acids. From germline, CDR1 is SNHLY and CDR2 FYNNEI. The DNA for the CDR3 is TGTGCCAGCAGTGACCGTGAGTGGGACTCCAACAATGAGCAGTTCTTC. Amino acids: CASSDREWDSNNEQFF.

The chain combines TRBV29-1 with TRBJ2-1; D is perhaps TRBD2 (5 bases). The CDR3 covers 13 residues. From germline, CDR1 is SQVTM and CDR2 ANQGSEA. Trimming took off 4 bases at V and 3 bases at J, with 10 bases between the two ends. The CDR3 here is CSVVRVGYNEQFF. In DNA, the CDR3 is TGCAGCGTTGTGAGGGTCGGCTACAATGAGCAGTTCTTC.

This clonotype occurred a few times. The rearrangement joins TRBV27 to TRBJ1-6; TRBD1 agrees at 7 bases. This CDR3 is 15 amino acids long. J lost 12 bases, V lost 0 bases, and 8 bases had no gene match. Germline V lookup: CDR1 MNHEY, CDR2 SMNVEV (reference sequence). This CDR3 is CASSLSATGFVPLHF. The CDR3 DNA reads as TGTGCCAGCAGTTTATCCGCGACAGGGTTTGTACCCCTCCACTTT.

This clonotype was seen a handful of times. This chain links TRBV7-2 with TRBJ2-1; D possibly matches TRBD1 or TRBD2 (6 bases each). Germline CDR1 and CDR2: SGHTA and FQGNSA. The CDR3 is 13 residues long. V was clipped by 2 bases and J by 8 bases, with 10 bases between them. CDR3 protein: CASSLRGPHEQFF. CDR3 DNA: TGTGCCAGCAGCTTACGGGGGCCCCATGAGCAGTTCTTC.

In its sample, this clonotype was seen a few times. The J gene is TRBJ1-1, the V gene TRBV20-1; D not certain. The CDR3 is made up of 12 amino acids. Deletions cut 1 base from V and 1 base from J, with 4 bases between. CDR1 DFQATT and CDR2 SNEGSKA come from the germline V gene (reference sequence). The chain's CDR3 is CSARGPNTEAFF. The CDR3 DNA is TGCAGTGCTAGAGGGCCGAACACTGAAGCTTTCTTT.

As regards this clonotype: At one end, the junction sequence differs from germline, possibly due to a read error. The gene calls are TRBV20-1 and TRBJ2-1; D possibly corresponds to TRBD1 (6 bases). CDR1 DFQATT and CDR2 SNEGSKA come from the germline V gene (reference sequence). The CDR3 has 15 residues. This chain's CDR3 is CSARGSRGTYNEQFF. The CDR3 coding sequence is TGCAGTGCCAGAGGGTCGAGGGGGACCTACAATGAGCAGTTCTTC.

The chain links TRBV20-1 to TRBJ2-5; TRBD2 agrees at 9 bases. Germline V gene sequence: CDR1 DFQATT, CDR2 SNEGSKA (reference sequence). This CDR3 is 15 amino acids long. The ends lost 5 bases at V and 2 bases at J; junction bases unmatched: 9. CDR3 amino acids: CSALRGLAGQETQYF. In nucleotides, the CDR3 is TGCAGTGCTCTAAGGGGGCTAGCGGGGCAAGAGACCCAGTACTTC.

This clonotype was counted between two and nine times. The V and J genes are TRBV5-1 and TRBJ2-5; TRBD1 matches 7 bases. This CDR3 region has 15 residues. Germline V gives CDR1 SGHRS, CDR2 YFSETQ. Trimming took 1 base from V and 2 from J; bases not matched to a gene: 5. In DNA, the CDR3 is TGCGCCAGCAGCTTGAATCCGGGACAGCAAGAGACCCAGTACTTC. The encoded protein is CASSLNPGQQETQYF.

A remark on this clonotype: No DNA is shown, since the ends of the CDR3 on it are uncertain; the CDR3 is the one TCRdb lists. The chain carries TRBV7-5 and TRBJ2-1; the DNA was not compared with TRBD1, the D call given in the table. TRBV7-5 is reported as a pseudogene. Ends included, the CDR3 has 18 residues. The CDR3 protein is CISVSEAIHGTQYNEQFF.

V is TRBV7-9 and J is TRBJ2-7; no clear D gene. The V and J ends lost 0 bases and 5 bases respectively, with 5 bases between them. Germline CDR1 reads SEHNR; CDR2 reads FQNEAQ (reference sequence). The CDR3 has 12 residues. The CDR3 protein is CASSLANHEQYF. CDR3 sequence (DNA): TGTGCCAGCAGCTTAGCTAACCACGAGCAGTACTTC.

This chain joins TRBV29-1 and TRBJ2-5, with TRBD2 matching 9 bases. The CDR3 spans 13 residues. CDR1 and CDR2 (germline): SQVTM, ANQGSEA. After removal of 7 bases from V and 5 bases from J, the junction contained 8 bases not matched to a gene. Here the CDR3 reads CSAGGGAGETQYF. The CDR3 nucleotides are TGCAGCGCCGGCGGGGGGGCTGGGGAGACCCAGTACTTC.

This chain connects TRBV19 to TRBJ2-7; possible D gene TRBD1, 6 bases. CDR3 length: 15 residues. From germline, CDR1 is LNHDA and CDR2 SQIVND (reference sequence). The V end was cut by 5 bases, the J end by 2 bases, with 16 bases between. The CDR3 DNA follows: TGTGCCAGTAGTCGAGACGGACAGTCAACCTACGAGCAGTACTTC. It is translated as CASSRDGQSTYEQYF.

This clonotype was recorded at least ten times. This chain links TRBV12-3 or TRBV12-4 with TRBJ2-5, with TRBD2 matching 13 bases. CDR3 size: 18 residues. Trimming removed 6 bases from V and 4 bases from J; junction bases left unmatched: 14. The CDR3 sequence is CASSRPLAGGPGGETQYF. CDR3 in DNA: TGTGCCAGCAGCCGCCCACTAGCGGGAGGGCCTGGGGGAGAGACCCAGTACTTC.

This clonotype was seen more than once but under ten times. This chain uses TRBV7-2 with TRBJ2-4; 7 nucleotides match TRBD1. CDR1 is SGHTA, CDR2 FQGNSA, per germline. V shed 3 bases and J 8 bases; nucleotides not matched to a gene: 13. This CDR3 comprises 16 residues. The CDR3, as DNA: TGTGCCAGCAGCTTCGAAGGGGGCAGGTGGTCGGACATTCAGTACTTC. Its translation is CASSFEGGRWSDIQYF.